This paragraph covers one TCR beta chain sequence. Antigen unknown. The data derive from a study of cytomegalovirus exposure and HLA in healthy donors. Looking at the study overall: The same platform as the roughly 630 first-cohort repertoires was used for the 120 validation repertoires, a later analysis reported.

In germline, CDR1 is KGHSH, CDR2 LQKENI. The CDR3 has 13 residues. V gave up 8 bases and J gave up 5 bases; unmatched junction bases: 6. Clones were sequenced by immunoSEQ multiplex PCR, and TCRdb holds only the in-frame ones, with some missing. The sample consists of around 60,000 clones, roughly 95% of them appearing once. Donors were drawn from the approximately 120-subject validation cohort, separate from the 666-subject first cohort. Regarding the study as a whole: Generally TCR sequences proved uncommon, though certain public TCRs appeared in numerous donors. That first-cohort TCR clusters tended to co-occur in the approximately 110 validation repertoires was found in a later analysis.

This TCR came from a woman aged 18 to 35 in good health and CMV-seronegative. The V and J genes are TRBV18 and TRBJ2-3; 8 nucleotides agree with TRBD2. Sequencing input: PBMCs. The CDR3 region has the DNA TGTGCCAGCCATCCCGGGGGGGGAGATACGCAGTATTTT. Its protein is CASHPGGGDTQYF.